A single sample is the source of the 14 T cell receptor beta chains below, sequenced in a study of T cell responses to AZD1222 COVID-19 vaccine. Generated by immunoSEQ multiplex PCR, the TCRdb table keeps only in-frame clones and is missing some. Of under 150,000 clones in the sample, about 92% are singletons; the top ten hold approximately 5%. The sample in question was peripheral blood, obtained on day 0 of AZD1222 vaccination. These receptors were obtained from an adult in good health.

This chain joins TRBV11-2 and TRBJ1-1, with a possible D match to TRBD1 (5 bases). From germline, CDR1 is SGHAT and CDR2 FQNNGV. The V and J ends lost 5 bases and 0 bases respectively, with 13 bases between them. CDR3 size: 15 residues. The CDR3 nucleotides are TGTGCCAGCAGCCGCGCGGGACCGATGAACACTGAAGCTTTCTTT. Translation: CASSRAGPMNTEAFF.

The rearrangement joins TRBV18 to TRBJ1-6; D is undetermined. The CDR3 has 13 residues. Trimming took 3 bases from V and 7 from J, leaving 7 bases between them. Germline V gene data show CDR1 as KGHSH and CDR2 as LQKENI. The CDR3 coding sequence is TGTGCCAGCTCACCCTCCCAAAATTCACCCCTCCACTTT. It translates to CASSPSQNSPLHF. The whole variable domain, filled in from reference TRBV18 and TRBJ1-6, reads NAGVMQNPRHLVRRRGQEARLRCSPMKGHSHVYWYRQLPEEGLKFMVYLQKENIIDESGMPKERFSAEFPKEGPSILRIQQVVRGDSAAYFCASSPSQNSPLHFGNGTRLTVT.

The rearrangement joins TRBV29-1 to TRBJ2-6; 11 bases fit TRBD1. The length of the CDR3 is 18 residues. Germline CDR1 and CDR2: SQVTM and ANQGSEA. Losses at the gene ends were 6 bases for V and 0 bases for J; bases not matched to a gene: 10. CDR3 sequence reads: CSVITGTGGSSGANVLTF. The CDR3 nucleotides are TGCAGCGTAATAACCGGGACAGGGGGGAGCTCTGGGGCCAACGTCCTGACTTTC.

This chain joins TRBV19 and TRBJ1-2; maybe TRBD1 (5 bases). This CDR3 spans 16 amino acids. With 6 bases removed from V and 0 bases from J, the gap between germline ends came to 17 bases. The V gene's germline CDR1 is LNHDA and CDR2 SQIVND (reference sequence). Here the CDR3 reads CASSFSGTAANYGYTF. Here the CDR3 DNA reads TGTGCCAGTAGCTTCTCCGGGACCGCAGCTAACTATGGCTACACCTTC.

The rearrangement links TRBV2 to TRBJ1-2; D ambiguous. CDR3 length equals 13 residues. CDR1 and CDR2 from the germline V gene are SNHLY and FYNNEI. The germline V and J ends were trimmed by 6 bases and 4 bases, with 12 bases remaining between them. As DNA, the CDR3 is TGTGCCAGCAGCCCCGGGATACTCTATGGCTACACCTTC. Its translation: CASSPGILYGYTF.

A few counts support this clone. The chain links TRBV18 to TRBJ1-6; TRBD1 is a possible D gene (5 bases). Germline lookup yields CDR1 KGHSH and CDR2 LQKENI. V was pared by 2 bases and J by 12 bases, with 20 bases between. The CDR3 has 16 residues. The CDR3 DNA is TGTGCCAGCTCACCATCTAGGTGGGGGAACGGAGGACCCCTCCACTTT. Translation: CASSPSRWGNGGPLHF.

This chain joins TRBV7-3 and TRBJ1-2, with TRBD1 matching 7 bases. The V segment lost 5 bases and the J segment 3 bases; nucleotides outside the gene matches: 9. Germline values: CDR1 SGHTA, CDR2 FQGTGA. This CDR3 region has 15 residues. The CDR3 loop reads CASSPGKGAYYGYTF. The CDR3 DNA reads TGTGCCAGCAGCCCTGGGAAGGGGGCGTACTATGGCTACACCTTC.

This clone was counted a single time. The genes are TRBV27 and TRBJ2-1, with a possible D match to TRBD2 (6 bases). CDR3 length equals 14 residues. Trimming shortened V by 7 bases and J by 0 bases, and 10 bases separated the two germline ends. Germline V gene data show CDR1 as MNHEY and CDR2 as SMNVEV (reference sequence). CDR3 nucleotides: TGTGCCAGCAAGGGACTCCGCTCCTACAATGAGCAGTTCTTC. Translation gives CASKGLRSYNEQFF.

This chain joins TRBV6-5 and TRBJ1-1, with 8 positions matching TRBD1. V dropped 6 bases and J dropped 4; count of bases not matched to a gene: 4. Germline CDR1 MNHEY, CDR2 SVGAGI. The CDR3 has 13 amino acids. The CDR3 sequence is CASRKTGATEAFF. Written as DNA, the CDR3 is TGTGCCAGCAGAAAGACAGGGGCCACTGAAGCTTTCTTT.

This clone was observed a single time. The gene calls are TRBV27 and TRBJ1-1; D gene uncertain. CDR3 length equals 14 residues. V lost 2 bases and J 1 base, leaving 8 bases between the germline ends. Germline V gene sequence: CDR1 MNHEY, CDR2 SMNVEV (reference sequence). In nucleotides, the CDR3 is TGTGCCAGCAGTTTAAGGGCCAGGAACACTGAAGCTTTCTTT. It is translated as CASSLRARNTEAFF.

CDR3 nucleotides: TGTGCCATCGGGACTAGCGGGGGGCCCTACACCGGGGAGCTGTTTTTT. This encodes CAIGTSGGPYTGELFF. The chain combines TRBV10-3 with TRBJ2-2; TRBD2 matches at 15 bases. The length of the CDR3 is 16 residues. Trimming cost V 8 bases and J 3 bases; bases outside gene matches: 4. Germline V gene sequence: CDR1 ENHRY, CDR2 SYGVKD.

This chain joins TRBV5-8 and TRBJ1-2; D is ambiguous. V was clipped by 0 bases and J by 1 base, with 10 bases between them. This CDR3 spans 15 amino acids. Germline CDR1 reads SGHTS; CDR2 reads YDEGEE. This CDR3 reads CASSLGFGNNYGYTF. In nucleotides, the CDR3 is TGTGCCAGCAGCTTGGGTTTCGGCAATAACTATGGCTACACCTTC.

This rearrangement joins TRBV7-9 to TRBJ1-5; 7 bases agree with TRBD1. The CDR3 is made up of 17 amino acids. Germline V lookup: CDR1 SEHNR, CDR2 FQNEAQ (reference sequence). After removal of 3 bases from V and 9 bases from J, the junction contained 17 bases not matched to a gene. CDR3 DNA sequence: TGTGCCAGCAGCTTTAGCGGCACCGGGACAGCCTACCGGCCCCAGCATTTT. Protein product: CASSFSGTGTAYRPQHF.

The genes are TRBV19 and TRBJ2-7; 9 bases agree with TRBD2. From germline, CDR1 is LNHDA and CDR2 SQIVND (reference sequence). Trimming took 6 bases from V and 3 from J; bases not matched to a gene: 3. The CDR3 sequence is 13 residues long. CDR3 sequence reads: CASRRGGVYEQYF. The CDR3 DNA follows: TGTGCCAGTAGGCGGGGGGGCGTCTACGAGCAGTACTTC.